The 26 T cell receptor beta chains in this list originate from one sample, sequenced in a study of siplizumab effects on memory and regulatory T cells (dated by TCRdb to about 2019). The receptor library was made with the immunoSEQ multiplex PCR assay. What TCRdb holds here is the immuneACCESS table cut down to in-frame rearrangements. Part of the clones is not present; checked against another copy, under half of the missing clones reflect an unresolved V gene, and the others are unexplained. A total of 50,000 or so clones appear in this sample, about 97% of them only once. 0.5% to 0.7% of the sample lies in the top ten. The specimen was naive CD4+ T cells sorted from blood. This sample's cell subset or site label indicates: unstimulated naive T cells. These receptors all stem from a human donor in good health.

This clone was recorded once. The chain's CDR3 is CASSLGSGVTYEQYF. For the CDR3, the DNA is TGTGCCAGCAGCTTAGGTTCAGGCGTAACCTACGAGCAGTACTTC. V gene TRBV7-9 combines with J gene TRBJ2-7; D unresolved. CDR3 length: 15 amino acids. Trimming shortened V by 1 base and J by 2 bases, and 12 bases separated the two germline ends. The germline gives CDR1 SEHNR, CDR2 FQNEAQ (reference sequence).

The chain uses TRBV11-2 and TRBJ2-5; TRBD2 matches 8 bases. Germline CDR1 and CDR2: SGHAT and FQNNGV. This CDR3 comprises 14 residues. V lost 3 bases, J lost 6 bases, and 6 bases stayed unmatched. The DNA for the CDR3 is TGTGCCAGCAGCTTGGGCGGGAGGCGACAGACCCAGTACTTC. Amino acids: CASSLGGRRQTQYF.

This clone was recorded once. The V gene is TRBV4-1, the J gene TRBJ1-2; maybe TRBD1 (5 bases). With 0 bases removed from V and 8 bases from J, the gap between germline ends came to 13 bases. The germline gives CDR1 MGHRA, CDR2 YSYEKL. The CDR3 loop spans 14 amino acids. The chain's CDR3 is CASSQERGVGGYTF. Here the CDR3 DNA reads TGCGCCAGCAGCCAAGAGAGAGGGGTGGGGGGCTACACCTTC.

The table lists this clone with a count of one. V usage is TRBV5-6 and J usage is TRBJ2-3; the match to TRBD2 covers 13 bases. There are 16 residues in the CDR3. The germline V gene has CDR1 SGHDT and CDR2 YYEEEE. Trimming took 2 bases from V and 5 from J; bases not matched to a gene: 5. The CDR3 DNA reads as TGTGCCAGCAGCTTAGGACTAGCGGGAGAAGTAGATACGCAGTATTTT. This gives the protein CASSLGLAGEVDTQYF.

The gene calls are TRBV30 and TRBJ1-2; 7 positions agree with TRBD1. CDR3 size: 12 residues. V lost 0 bases and J lost 10; bases outside the gene matches: 5. CDR1 GTSNPN and CDR2 SVGIG come from the germline V gene (reference sequence). For the CDR3, the DNA is TGTGCCTGGAGTGTAAACGGACAGGTCTACACCTTC. Translated: CAWSVNGQVYTF.

CDR3 in amino acids: CASSVGPSSNYGYTF. As DNA, the CDR3 is TGTGCCAGCAGTGTTGGGCCCAGTAGTAACTATGGCTACACCTTC. This chain uses TRBV2 with TRBJ1-2; D gene unclear. CDR3 length equals 15 residues. V lost 4 bases to trimming and J lost 1 base, with 13 bases between them. Germline CDR1 is SNHLY and CDR2 is FYNNEI.

The V gene is TRBV9, the J gene TRBJ2-1; D unresolved. Trimming removed 0 bases from V and 0 bases from J, with 4 bases in between. The CDR3 runs to 14 residues. Germline V gives CDR1 SGDLS, CDR2 YYNGEE. Here the CDR3 DNA reads TGTGCCAGCAGCGTAGGACTCTCCTACAATGAGCAGTTCTTC. It translates to CASSVGLSYNEQFF.

The CDR3: CASWKTGGTDTQYF. As DNA, the CDR3 is TGTGCCAGCTGGAAGACAGGGGGGACAGATACGCAGTATTTT. V and J are TRBV6-1 and TRBJ2-3, with 9 nucleotides matching TRBD1. The V gene end was trimmed by 8 bases and the J gene end by 3 bases; junction bases not matched to a gene: 6. The CDR3 is made up of 14 amino acids. Germline CDR1 is MNHNS and CDR2 is SASEGT.

V is TRBV10-2 and J is TRBJ2-7; D unresolved. Between the trimmed V and J ends, which lost 5 bases and 4 bases, there was a span of 6 bases. Germline CDR1 is WSHSY and CDR2 is SAAADI. CDR3 length equals 11 residues. CDR3 in DNA: TGCGCCAGCAGTTTCAAGTACGAGCAGTACTTC. Translating gives CASSFKYEQYF.

This rearrangement joins TRBV25-1 to TRBJ1-1; TRBD1 might be the D (5 bases). The CDR3 contains 11 residues. Germline CDR1 is MGHDK and CDR2 is SYGVNS. V lost 6 bases to trimming and J lost 10 bases, with 12 bases between them. CDR3 sequence: CASREGRGAFF. CDR3 sequence (DNA): TGTGCCAGCAGGGAGGGACGTGGAGCTTTCTTT.

The rearrangement joins TRBV25-1 to TRBJ1-4; D gene uncertain. Germline V gene sequence: CDR1 MGHDK, CDR2 SYGVNS. Deletions cut 3 bases from V and 7 bases from J, with 15 bases between. The length of the CDR3 is 15 residues. The CDR3 DNA is TGTGCCAGCAGTGACCCTAAAGGGCACGGTGAAAAACTGTTTTTT. It codes for CASSDPKGHGEKLFF.

The chain carries TRBV18 and TRBJ2-3; TRBD2 might be the D (5 bases). Germline loops: CDR1 KGHSH, CDR2 LQKENI. The CDR3 has 13 amino acids. V dropped 4 bases and J dropped 3 bases, with 8 bases sitting between them. The CDR3 bases are TGTGCCAGCTCACACGGGGATACAGATACGCAGTATTTT. This codes for CASSHGDTDTQYF.

This clone was seen once. The rearrangement links TRBV5-1 to TRBJ1-4; the D is unclear. Trimming cost V 1 base and J 7 bases, with 11 bases left between them. The CDR3 is made up of 14 amino acids. In germline, CDR1 is SGHRS, CDR2 YFSETQ. CDR3 sequence (DNA): TGCGCCAGCAGCTTGTTCTTGGGCGGTGAAAAACTGTTTTTT. Translation: CASSLFLGGEKLFF. The full variable domain, completed using reference TRBV5-1 and TRBJ1-4, is KAGVTQTPRYLIKTRGQQVTLSCSPISGHRSVSWYQQTPGQGLQFLFEYFSETQRNKGNFPGRFSGRQFSNSRSEMNVSTLELGDSALYLCASSLFLGGEKLFFGSGTQLSVL.

The gene calls are TRBV9 and TRBJ2-5, with 9 bases aligning to TRBD2. The germline V gene encodes CDR1 SGDLS and CDR2 YYNGEE. The V gene end was trimmed by 3 bases and the J gene end by 1 base; junction bases not matched to a gene: 7. This CDR3 is built from 16 residues. CDR3 bases: TGTGCCAGCAGCGAGGGAGCGGGGGGCAGCCAAGAGACCCAGTACTTC. Translated: CASSEGAGGSQETQYF.

The CDR3, as DNA: TGTGCCAGCAGGGGGCGTTATCCCTACTACGAGCAGTACTTC. Its translation: CASRGRYPYYEQYF. The V call is TRBV28, the J call TRBJ2-7, with a tentative D call TRBD1 (5 bases). Trimming removed 6 bases from V and 3 bases from J, with 15 bases in between. The germline CDR1 and CDR2 sequences are MDHEN and SYDVKM. This CDR3 is built from 14 residues.

The chain joins TRBV5-1 to TRBJ1-2, with TRBD1 identical over 11 bases. V gave up 4 bases and J gave up 7 bases; unmatched junction bases: 9. This CDR3 contains 15 residues. Germline values: CDR1 SGHRS, CDR2 YFSETQ. The CDR3 DNA is TGCGCCAGCAGCCCCCGGACAGGGGGCGACGGTGGCTACACCTTC. Encoded protein: CASSPRTGGDGGYTF.

V is TRBV28 and J is TRBJ1-2; TRBD1 might be the D (5 bases). Germline CDR1 reads MDHEN; CDR2 reads SYDVKM. This CDR3 is built from 13 residues. Trimming shortened V by 6 bases and J by 0 bases, and 8 bases separated the two germline ends. This CDR3 is CASRKTANYGYTF. CDR3 bases: TGTGCCAGCAGGAAGACAGCTAACTATGGCTACACCTTC.

The V and J genes are TRBV4-1 and TRBJ2-3; tentative D call: TRBD2 (6 bases). The germline CDR1 and CDR2 sequences are MGHRA and YSYEKL. Trimming removed 1 base from V and 8 bases from J, with 10 bases in between. The length of the CDR3 is 13 residues. The CDR3: CASSQVRGATQYF. As DNA, the CDR3 is TGCGCCAGCAGCCAAGTCCGCGGGGCTACGCAGTATTTT.

The rearrangement joins TRBV6-6 to TRBJ2-3; 7 nucleotides line up with TRBD2. The CDR3 totals 16 residues. Germline loops: CDR1 MNHNY, CDR2 SVGAGI (reference sequence). With 6 bases clipped from V and 5 bases from J, the junction kept 14 bases outside the gene matches. The CDR3 is CASSLLAGAGIDTQYF. The CDR3 region has the DNA TGTGCCAGCAGCCTACTCGCGGGAGCGGGTATAGATACGCAGTATTTT.

This sequence joins TRBV2 and TRBJ2-1; 14 nucleotides agree with TRBD2. Losses at the gene ends were 6 bases for V and 8 bases for J; bases not matched to a gene: 6. The CDR3 has 15 amino acids. Germline assignment: CDR1 SNHLY and CDR2 FYNNEI. CDR3: CASSVGTSGSYEQFF. CDR3 DNA: TGTGCCAGCAGCGTGGGGACTAGCGGGAGCTATGAGCAGTTCTTC.

The chain joins TRBV19 to TRBJ1-3; no clear D gene. The CDR3 has 16 residues. V was cut by 6 bases and J by 3 bases, with 18 bases left in between. Germline lookup yields CDR1 LNHDA and CDR2 SQIVND (reference sequence). The CDR3 protein is CASSLTPQVGGNTIYF. The CDR3 coding sequence is TGTGCCAGTAGCTTGACACCCCAGGTTGGTGGAAACACCATATATTTT.

The rearrangement links TRBV5-1 to TRBJ2-7, with 9 bases fitting TRBD1. The V and J ends lost 5 bases and 3 bases, in that order; junction bases with no gene match: 15. In germline, CDR1 is SGHRS, CDR2 YFSETQ. The CDR3 is made up of 17 amino acids. CDR3 in DNA: TGCGCCAGCAGTTCCGGGGCCGGGACAGGGATAGTCTACGAGCAGTACTTC. Translated, it gives CASSSGAGTGIVYEQYF.

The rearrangement joins TRBV6-1 to TRBJ1-1, with D tentatively TRBD1 (5 bases). The CDR3 has 13 residues. Per the germline V gene, CDR1 is MNHNS and CDR2 is SASEGT. The germline V and J ends were trimmed by 7 bases and 0 bases, with 9 bases remaining between them. CDR3 nucleotides: TGTGCCAGCATGGGGCAGATGAACACTGAAGCTTTCTTT. Translated: CASMGQMNTEAFF.

This chain joins TRBV18 and TRBJ1-3, with 7 bases that match TRBD1. Trimming at V came to 2 bases and at J to 0 bases, leaving 1 base not matched to a gene. Germline values: CDR1 KGHSH, CDR2 LQKENI. The length of the CDR3 is 15 residues. CDR3 sequence (DNA): TGTGCCAGCTCACCAAGACAGGGCTCTGGAAACACCATATATTTT. Amino acid sequence: CASSPRQGSGNTIYF. Full variable domain (remainder filled in from reference TRBV18 and TRBJ1-3): NAGVMQNPRHLVRRRGQEARLRCSPMKGHSHVYWYRQLPEEGLKFMVYLQKENIIDESGMPKERFSAEFPKEGPSILRIQQVVRGDSAAYFCASSPRQGSGNTIYFGEGSWLTVV.

V gene TRBV5-1 combines with J gene TRBJ2-7, with D perhaps matching TRBD2 (6 bases). This CDR3 region has 17 residues. V dropped 4 bases and J dropped 4 bases, with 24 bases sitting between them. Germline CDR1 and CDR2: SGHRS and YFSETQ. In nucleotides, the CDR3 is TGCGCCAGCAGCCCCAATCCCATTGCGGGAAGGGGATACGAGCAGTACTTC. Amino acid sequence: CASSPNPIAGRGYEQYF.

The V call is TRBV7-9, the J call TRBJ2-5; D perhaps matches TRBD2 (6 bases). V lost 2 bases and J lost 3, with 7 bases in between. The germline gives CDR1 SEHNR, CDR2 FQNEAQ (reference sequence). The length of the CDR3 is 13 residues. The CDR3 loop reads CASSLPGEETQYF. CDR3 in DNA: TGTGCCAGCAGCTTACCGGGGGAAGAGACCCAGTACTTC.